This T cell receptor beta chain was obtained from a study of T cell responses to AZD1222 COVID-19 vaccine. Sequencing used immunoSEQ multiplex PCR; TCRdb keeps in-frame clones, though not all of them. The data show around 120,000 clones, around 80% seen once. This clone was counted between two and nine times. The germline V gene has CDR1 MNHEY and CDR2 SVGEGT. The V end was cut by 8 bases, the J end by 5 bases, with 18 bases between. The CDR3 runs 15 residues. The input for sequencing was peripheral blood, taken 28 days after the second AZD1222 dose. This chain connects TRBV6-2 or TRBV6-3 to TRBJ1-4, with D possibly TRBD1 on 6 matching bases. This TCR was recovered from an adult who received the AZD1222 COVID-19 vaccine. The CDR3 spells CASRSFDRINEKLFF. CDR3 coding DNA: TGTGCCAGCCGTTCTTTCGACAGGATAAATGAAAAACTGTTTTTT.